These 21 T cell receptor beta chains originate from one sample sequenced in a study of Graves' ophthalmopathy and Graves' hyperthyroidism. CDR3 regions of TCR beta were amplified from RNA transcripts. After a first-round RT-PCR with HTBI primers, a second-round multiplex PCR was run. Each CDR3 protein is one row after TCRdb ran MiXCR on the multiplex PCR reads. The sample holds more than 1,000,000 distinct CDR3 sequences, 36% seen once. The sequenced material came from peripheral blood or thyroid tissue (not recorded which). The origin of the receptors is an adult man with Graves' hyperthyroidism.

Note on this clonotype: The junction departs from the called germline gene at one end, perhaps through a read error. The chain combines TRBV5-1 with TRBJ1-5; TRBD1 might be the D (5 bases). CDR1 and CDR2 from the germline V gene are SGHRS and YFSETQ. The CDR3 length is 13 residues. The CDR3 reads CASSPMGGQPQHF. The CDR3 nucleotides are TGTGCCAGCAGCCCGATGGGGGGACAGCCCCAGCATTTT.

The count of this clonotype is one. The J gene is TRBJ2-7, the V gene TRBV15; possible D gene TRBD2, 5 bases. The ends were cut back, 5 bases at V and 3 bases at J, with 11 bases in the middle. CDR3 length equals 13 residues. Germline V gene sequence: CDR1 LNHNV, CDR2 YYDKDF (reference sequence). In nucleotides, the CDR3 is TGTGCCACCAGCCAAATGGGGAGCTACGAGCAGTACTTC. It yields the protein CATSQMGSYEQYF.

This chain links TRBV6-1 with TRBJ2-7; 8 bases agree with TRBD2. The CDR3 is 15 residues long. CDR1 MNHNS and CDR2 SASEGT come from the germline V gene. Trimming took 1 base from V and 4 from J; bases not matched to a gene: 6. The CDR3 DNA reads TGTGCCAGCAGTGAAGACTCAGCGGGAGTATACGAGCAGTACTTC. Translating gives CASSEDSAGVYEQYF.

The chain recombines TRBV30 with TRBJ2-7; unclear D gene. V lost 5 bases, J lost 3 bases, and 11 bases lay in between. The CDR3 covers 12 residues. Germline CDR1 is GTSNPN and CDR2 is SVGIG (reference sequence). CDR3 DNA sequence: TGTGCCTGGTCCACGGCAGGCTACGAGCAGTACTTC. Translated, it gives CAWSTAGYEQYF.

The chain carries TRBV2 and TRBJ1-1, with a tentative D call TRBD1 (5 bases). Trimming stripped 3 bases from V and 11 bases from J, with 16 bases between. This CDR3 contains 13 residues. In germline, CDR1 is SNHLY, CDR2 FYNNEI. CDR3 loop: CASSDGTSIGAFF. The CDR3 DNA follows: TGTGCCAGCAGTGACGGGACCTCTATAGGGGCTTTCTTT.

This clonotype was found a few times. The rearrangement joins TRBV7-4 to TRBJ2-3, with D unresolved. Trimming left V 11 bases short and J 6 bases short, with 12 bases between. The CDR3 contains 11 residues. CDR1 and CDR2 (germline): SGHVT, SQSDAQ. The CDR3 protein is CAGPSSDTQYF. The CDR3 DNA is TGTGCCGGCCCCTCTTCGGATACGCAGTATTTT.

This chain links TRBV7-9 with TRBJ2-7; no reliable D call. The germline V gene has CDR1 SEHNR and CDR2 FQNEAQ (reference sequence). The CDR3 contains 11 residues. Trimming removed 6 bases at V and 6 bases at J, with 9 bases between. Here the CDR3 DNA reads TGTGCCAGCAGAAAATGGATCGAGCAGTACTTC. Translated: CASRKWIEQYF.

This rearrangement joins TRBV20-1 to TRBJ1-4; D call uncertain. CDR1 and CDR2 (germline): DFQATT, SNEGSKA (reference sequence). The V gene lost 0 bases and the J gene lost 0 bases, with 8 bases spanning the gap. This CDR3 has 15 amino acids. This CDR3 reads CSARDYTSTNEKLFF. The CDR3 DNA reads TGCAGTGCTAGAGATTATACGTCAACTAATGAAAAACTGTTTTTT.

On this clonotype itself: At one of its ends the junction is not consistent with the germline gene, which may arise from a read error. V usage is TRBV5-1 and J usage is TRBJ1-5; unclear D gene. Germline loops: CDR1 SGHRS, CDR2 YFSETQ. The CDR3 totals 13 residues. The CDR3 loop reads CASNLGGSQPQHF. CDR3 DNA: TGCGCCAGCAACTTGGGTGGCAGTCAGCCCCAGCATTTT.

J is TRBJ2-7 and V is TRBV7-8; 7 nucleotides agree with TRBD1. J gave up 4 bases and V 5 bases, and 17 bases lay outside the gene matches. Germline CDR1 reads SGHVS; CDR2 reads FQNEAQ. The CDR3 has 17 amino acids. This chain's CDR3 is CASSLLTPVGTEYEQYF. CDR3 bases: TGTGCCAGCAGCCTCCTGACACCCGTAGGGACAGAATACGAGCAGTACTTC.

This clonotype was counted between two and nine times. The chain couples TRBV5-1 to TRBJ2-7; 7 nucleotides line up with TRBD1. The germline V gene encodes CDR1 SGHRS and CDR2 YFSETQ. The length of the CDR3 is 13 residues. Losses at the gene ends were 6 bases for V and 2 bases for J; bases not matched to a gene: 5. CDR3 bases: TGCGCCAGCACCCCGGGGACAGCCTACGAGCAGTACTTC. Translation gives CASTPGTAYEQYF.

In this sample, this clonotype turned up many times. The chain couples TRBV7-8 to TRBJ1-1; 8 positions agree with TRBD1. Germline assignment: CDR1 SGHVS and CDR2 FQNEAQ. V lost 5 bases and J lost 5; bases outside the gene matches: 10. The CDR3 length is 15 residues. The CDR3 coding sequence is TGTGCCAGCAGCCTCAAAGGACAGGGCGGGACTGAAGCTTTCTTT. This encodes CASSLKGQGGTEAFF.

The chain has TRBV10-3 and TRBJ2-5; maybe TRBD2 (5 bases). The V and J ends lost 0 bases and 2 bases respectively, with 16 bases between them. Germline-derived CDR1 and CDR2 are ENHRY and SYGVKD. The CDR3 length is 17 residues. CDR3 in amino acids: CAISESWELAPQETQYF. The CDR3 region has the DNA TGTGCCATCAGTGAGTCGTGGGAGTTAGCGCCTCAAGAGACCCAGTACTTC.

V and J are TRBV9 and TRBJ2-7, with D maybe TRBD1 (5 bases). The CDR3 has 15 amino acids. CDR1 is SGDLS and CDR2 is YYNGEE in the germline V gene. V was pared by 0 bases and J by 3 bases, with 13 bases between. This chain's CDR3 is CASSVGPTGFYEQYF. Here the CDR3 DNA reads TGTGCCAGCAGCGTAGGGCCCACAGGCTTCTACGAGCAGTACTTC.

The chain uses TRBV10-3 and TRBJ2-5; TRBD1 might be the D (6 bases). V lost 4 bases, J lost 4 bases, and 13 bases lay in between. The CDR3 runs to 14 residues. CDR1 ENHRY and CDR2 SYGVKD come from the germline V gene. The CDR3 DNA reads TGTGCCATCAGTGCCCCAGGGGCTACAGAGACCCAGTACTTC. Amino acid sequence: CAISAPGATETQYF.

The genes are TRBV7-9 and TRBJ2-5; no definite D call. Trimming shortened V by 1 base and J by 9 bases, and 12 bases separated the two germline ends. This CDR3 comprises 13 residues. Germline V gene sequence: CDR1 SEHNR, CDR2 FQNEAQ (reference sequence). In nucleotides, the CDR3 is TGTGCCAGCAGCTTAGATGGAAGGCAGCCCCAGTACTTC. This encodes CASSLDGRQPQYF.

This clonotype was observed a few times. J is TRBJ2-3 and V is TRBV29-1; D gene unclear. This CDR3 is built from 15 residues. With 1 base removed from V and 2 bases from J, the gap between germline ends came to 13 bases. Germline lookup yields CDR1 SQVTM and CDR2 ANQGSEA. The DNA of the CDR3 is TGCAGCGTTGAAGGTGGCTTCCTGCCCACAGATACGCAGTATTTT. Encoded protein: CSVEGGFLPTDTQYF.

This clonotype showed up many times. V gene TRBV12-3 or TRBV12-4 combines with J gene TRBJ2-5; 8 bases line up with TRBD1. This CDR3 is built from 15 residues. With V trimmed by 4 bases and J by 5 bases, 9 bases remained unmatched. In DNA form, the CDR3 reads TGTGCCAGCAGTTCGGGACAGGCTCTGGGGGAGACCCAGTACTTC. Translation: CASSSGQALGETQYF.

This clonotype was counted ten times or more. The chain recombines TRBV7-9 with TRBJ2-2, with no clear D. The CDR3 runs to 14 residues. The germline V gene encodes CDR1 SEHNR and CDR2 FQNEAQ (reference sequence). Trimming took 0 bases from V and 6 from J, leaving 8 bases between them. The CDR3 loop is CASSLASGPGELFF. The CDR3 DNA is TGTGCCAGCAGCTTAGCGTCCGGGCCCGGGGAGCTGTTTTTT.

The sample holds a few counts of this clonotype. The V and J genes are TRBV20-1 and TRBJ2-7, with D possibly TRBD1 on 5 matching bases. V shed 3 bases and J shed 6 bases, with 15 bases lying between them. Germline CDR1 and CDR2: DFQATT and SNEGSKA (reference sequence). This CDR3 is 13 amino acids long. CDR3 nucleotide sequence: TGCAGTGCTAGTAAGGGGTTTACGATCGAGCAGTACTTC. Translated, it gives CSASKGFTIEQYF.

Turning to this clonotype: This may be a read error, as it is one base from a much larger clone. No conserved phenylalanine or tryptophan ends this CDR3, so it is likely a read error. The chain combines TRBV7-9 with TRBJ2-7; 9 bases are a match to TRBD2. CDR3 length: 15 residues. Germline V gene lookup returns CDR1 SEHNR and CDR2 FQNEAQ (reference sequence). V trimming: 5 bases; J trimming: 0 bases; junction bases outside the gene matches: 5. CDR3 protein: CASSVSGGSSYEQYL. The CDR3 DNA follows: TGTGCCAGCAGCGTCAGCGGGGGGAGCTCCTACGAGCAGTACCTC.